The sequence of this T cell receptor (beta chain) was determined in a study of cytomegalovirus exposure and HLA in healthy donors. Study observations and caveats: A later analysis, which compared TCR beta chains of equal frequency, found the HLA-associated ones more clonally expanded. The authors later linked a missense DCLRE1C variant to TCR beta V- and J-gene trimming. Donors were assumed by presence/absence analyses to have roughly uniform sequencing depth.

Primers for the PCR totalled 60 Vbeta and 13 Jbeta. The assay was immunoSEQ multiplex PCR, and TCRdb's table has in-frame clones only and misses some. There are roughly 99,000 clones in the sample; 60% to 80% occur only once, and approximately 3.9% lies in the top ten. This clone was counted only a few times. Its matching antigen is unknown. An end of the junction differs from the germline gene, which may be a read error. The CDR3 totals 13 residues. The V gene's germline CDR1 is SGHDT and CDR2 YYEEEE. The receptor comes from a woman in her thirties or forties in good health and CMV-seronegative. Input material: PBMCs. The V and J genes are TRBV5-6 and TRBJ2-5, with 9 nucleotides matching TRBD1. For the CDR3, the DNA is TGTGCCAGCAGCTGGGGACAGGGCCAGGGGGAGGACTTC. It translates to CASSWGQGQGEDF.